What follows are 6 T cell receptor beta chains derived from one specimen sequenced in a study of CD8+ T cells in alopecia areata. Collection of lesional scalp punch biopsies and peripheral blood was performed in alopecia areata patients. After isolation, RNA underwent reverse transcription to generate cDNA as the sequencing template. Repertoires were generated with immunoSEQ multiplex PCR, while TCRdb's copy carries only in-frame clones and drops some. In the table there are approximately 13,000 clones, 61% of which are singletons. Specimen: skin. These receptors originate from a human donor with alopecia areata.

This clone was counted a few times. The rearrangement links TRBV19 to TRBJ2-1; D possibly corresponds to TRBD1 (6 bases). Germline CDR1 is LNHDA and CDR2 is SQIVND (reference sequence). Trimming removed 7 bases at V and 6 bases at J, with 22 bases between. The CDR3 is 16 residues long. The CDR3 spells CASTYNGRGGGNEQFF. Written as DNA, the CDR3 is TGTGCCAGTACCTATAACGGCAGGGGTGGAGGCAATGAGCAGTTCTTC.

CDR3 protein: CASTLSGGSHQKLFF. The CDR3 DNA reads as TGTGCCAGCACCCTTAGTGGCGGGTCACATCAAAAACTGTTTTTT. This chain uses TRBV11-2 with TRBJ1-4; unclear D gene. Germline lookup yields CDR1 SGHAT and CDR2 FQNNGV. The CDR3 has 15 residues. V dropped 7 bases and J dropped 9 bases, with 21 bases sitting between them.

The chain links TRBV14 to TRBJ2-1; possibly TRBD1 or TRBD2 for D (5 bases each). The CDR3 runs 13 residues. Germline CDR1 reads SGHDN; CDR2 reads FVKESK. Here the CDR3 reads CASEGQTYNEQFF. The CDR3 nucleotides read TGTGCAAGCGAGGGGCAAACCTACAATGAGCAGTTCTTC. Full variable domain (missing parts from reference TRBV14 and TRBJ2-1): EAGVTQFPSHSVIEKGQTVTLRCDPISGHDNLYWYRRVMGKEIKFLLHFVKESKQDESGMPNNRFLAERTGGTYSTLKVQPAELEDSGVYFCASEGQTYNEQFFGPGTRLTVL.

The rearrangement links TRBV4-2 to TRBJ2-1, with a tentative D call TRBD1 (5 bases). V lost 2 bases, J lost 2 bases, and 10 bases lay in between. Germline CDR1 reads LGHNA; CDR2 reads YNFKEQ. This CDR3 comprises 15 residues. The DNA of the CDR3 is TGTGCCAGCAGCCAAAAGGGGCTGACCTACAATGAGCAGTTCTTC. This encodes CASSQKGLTYNEQFF.

The genes are TRBV18 and TRBJ1-5; D perhaps matches TRBD1 (5 bases). The CDR3 covers 15 residues. V gave up 5 bases and J gave up 3 bases, with 14 bases separating them. Per the germline V gene, CDR1 is KGHSH and CDR2 is LQKENI. DNA of the CDR3: TGTGCCAGCTCAATTCGGAGGGGCCACAATCAGCCCCAGCATTTT. This sequence encodes CASSIRRGHNQPQHF. Together with reference TRBV18 and TRBJ1-5, the CDR3 gives the full variable domain: NAGVMQNPRHLVRRRGQEARLRCSPMKGHSHVYWYRQLPEEGLKFMVYLQKENIIDESGMPKERFSAEFPKEGPSILRIQQVVRGDSAAYFCASSIRRGHNQPQHFGDGTRLSIL.

This chain links TRBV29-1 with TRBJ1-1; 9 bases agree with TRBD1. Germline V lookup: CDR1 SQVTM, CDR2 ANQGSEA. The CDR3 runs to 15 residues. The V segment lost 4 bases and the J segment 0 bases; nucleotides outside the gene matches: 6. The CDR3 region has the DNA TGCAGCGTTGTGCCTGGACAGGGGATGAACACTGAAGCTTTCTTT. Residues: CSVVPGQGMNTEAFF.